Below are 25 T cell receptor beta chains sequenced from a single sample in a study of response to subunit inactivated influenza vaccine. TCRdb reprocessed the RT-PCR reads via MiXCR and lists one record per CDR3 protein. The sample has 500,000 or so distinct CDR3 sequences, 16% seen once. Sequences were derived from CD4+ T cells sorted from PBMCs, sampled 23 months after vaccination. The source of these receptors is a man aged 45 to 70 who received an inactivated influenza vaccine.

V and J are TRBV10-3 and TRBJ1-2, with 7 bases lining up with TRBD1. The junction had 7 bases not matched to a gene; V was cut back by 7 bases and J by 2 bases. The CDR3 spans 14 residues. The germline V gene has CDR1 ENHRY and CDR2 SYGVKD. The chain's CDR3 is CAIKGTAGNYGYTF. The CDR3 DNA sequence: TGTGCCATCAAAGGGACAGCTGGAAACTATGGCTACACCTTC.

This clonotype was found a few times. The rearrangement joins TRBV7-8 to TRBJ2-7; tentative D call: TRBD2 (5 bases). Germline CDR1 and CDR2: SGHVS and FQNEAQ. V was cut by 4 bases and J by 3 bases, with 10 bases left in between. The CDR3 runs to 13 residues. The CDR3: CASSSGLFYEQYF. CDR3 sequence (DNA): TGTGCCAGCAGCTCTGGACTCTTCTACGAGCAGTACTTC. The full variable domain, in which reference TRBV7-8 and TRBJ2-7 provide the parts outside the CDR3, is GAGVSQSPRYKVAKRGQDVALRCDPISGHVSLFWYQQALGQGPEFLTYFQNEAQLDKSGLPSDRFFAERPEGSVSTLKIQRTQQEDSAVYLCASSSGLFYEQYFGPGTRLTVT.

The chain joins TRBV21-1 to TRBJ2-7; TRBD2 is the table's D call, not checked against the DNA. TRBV21-1 is classified as a pseudogene. There are 14 residues in the CDR3. As DNA, the CDR3 is TGTGCCAGCAGCAAAGGCGCAGGCCCAGTCGAGCAGTACTTC. Amino acid sequence: CASSKGAGPVEQYF.

The gene calls are TRBV3-1 and TRBJ2-2; 11 bases are shared with TRBD2. Germline trimming cut 0 bases from V and 5 bases from J; bases unmatched to any gene: 8. The CDR3 sequence is 18 residues long. Germline CDR1 reads LGHDT; CDR2 reads YNNKEL (reference sequence). CDR3 nucleotide sequence: TGTGCCAGCAGCCAAGAAGGTCTAGCGGGAGGTGGGACCGGGGAGCTGTTTTTT. It encodes CASSQEGLAGGGTGELFF.

This clonotype was detected ten times or more. DNA of the CDR3: TGTGCCAGCAGCACGGGACTCCCAGGCGGGAATGAGCAGTTCTTC. This translates into CASSTGLPGGNEQFF. The gene calls are TRBV7-2 and TRBJ2-1; possibly TRBD2 for D (6 bases). The germline V and J ends were trimmed by 5 bases and 7 bases, with 18 bases remaining between them. Germline CDR1 is SGHTA and CDR2 is FQGNSA. This CDR3 region has 15 residues.

This sequence joins TRBV7-9 and TRBJ2-5; 7 bases are shared with TRBD1. Germline CDR1 is SEHNR and CDR2 is FQNEAQ (reference sequence). The CDR3 sequence is 15 residues long. V was pared by 5 bases and J by 1 base, with 7 bases of the junction left unmatched. In DNA form, the CDR3 reads TGTGCCAGCAGCACAAGACAGGGCCCCCAAGAGACCCAGTACTTC. Residues: CASSTRQGPQETQYF.

This clonotype turned up a few times. The V call is TRBV5-1, the J call TRBJ1-1, with D perhaps matching TRBD1 (6 bases). The V and J ends lost 5 bases and 2 bases respectively, with 13 bases between them. Germline lookup yields CDR1 SGHRS and CDR2 YFSETQ. This CDR3 comprises 14 residues. The DNA for the CDR3 is TGCGCCAGCAGTACCGGAGGGACAAACACTGAAGCTTTCTTT. Residues: CASSTGGTNTEAFF.

This clonotype was detected only a few times. V gene TRBV2 combines with J gene TRBJ1-2; no definite D call. Germline loops: CDR1 SNHLY, CDR2 FYNNEI. This CDR3 region has 12 residues. Trimming took 7 bases from V and 7 from J, leaving 13 bases between them. CDR3 sequence: CASKTDTGGYTF. The CDR3 DNA follows: TGTGCCAGCAAAACCGATACCGGTGGCTACACCTTC.

This clonotype turned up a few times. The CDR3 DNA reads as TGTGCCATCGGGGGGGAAAAGAATGAAAAACTGTTTTTT. Amino acids: CAIGGEKNEKLFF. The chain uses TRBV10-3 and TRBJ1-4; tentative D call: TRBD1 (5 bases). The V gene lost 8 bases and the J gene lost 5 bases, with 12 bases spanning the gap. CDR1 ENHRY and CDR2 SYGVKD come from the germline V gene. This CDR3 is built from 13 residues.

This clonotype has just a few counts. The chain is built from TRBV6-2 or TRBV6-3 and TRBJ2-1; 10 bases match TRBD1. The CDR3 length is 15 residues. V trimming: 4 bases; J trimming: 9 bases; junction bases outside the gene matches: 9. The germline CDR1 and CDR2 sequences are MNHEY and SVGEGT. The CDR3 region is CASSSPGQGVVEQFF. DNA of the CDR3: TGTGCCAGCAGTTCCCCAGGACAGGGGGTAGTTGAGCAGTTCTTC.

This clonotype was detected only a few times. The rearrangement uses TRBV20-1 and TRBJ2-5; 15 positions agree with TRBD2. This CDR3 region has 17 residues. CDR1 is DFQATT and CDR2 is SNEGSKA in the germline V gene (reference sequence). V was clipped by 3 bases and J by 7 bases; unmatched bases: 12. The CDR3 DNA is TGCAGTGCTAGTGGGACTAGCGGGGGGTCCGAGTTGGGGACCCAGTACTTC. It codes for CSASGTSGGSELGTQYF.

This clonotype was seen a few times. The chain carries TRBV20-1 and TRBJ1-2, with TRBD1 matching over 8 bases. Germline V gives CDR1 DFQATT, CDR2 SNEGSKA (reference sequence). This CDR3 contains 16 residues. Trimming took 1 base from V and 1 from J; bases not matched to a gene: 8. CDR3 coding DNA: TGCAGTGCTAGAGCCCTGGCAGGGGGCGGTAACTATGGCTACACCTTC. Amino acids: CSARALAGGGNYGYTF.

The V and J genes are TRBV28 and TRBJ2-2; the D is unclear. V lost 2 bases, J lost 6 bases, and 7 bases lay in between. This CDR3 has 13 amino acids. CDR1 is MDHEN, CDR2 SYDVKM, per germline. The CDR3, as DNA: TGTGCCAGCAGTTTAACGTACGCCGGGGAGCTGTTTTTT. Its translation: CASSLTYAGELFF.

V usage is TRBV10-2 and J usage is TRBJ2-1; no clear D gene. The CDR3 runs 13 residues. The V gene's germline CDR1 is WSHSY and CDR2 SAAADI. Trimming left V 4 bases short and J 4 bases short, with 8 bases between. CDR3 sequence: CASSVSDYNEQFF. CDR3 nucleotide sequence: TGCGCCAGCAGTGTATCCGATTACAATGAGCAGTTCTTC.

The chain is built from TRBV4-2 and TRBJ2-2, with TRBD2 matching 9 bases. The trim removed 0 bases at V and 7 bases at J, leaving 6 bases unmatched. The CDR3 runs to 16 residues. In germline, CDR1 is LGHNA, CDR2 YNFKEQ. CDR3 nucleotides: TGTGCCAGCAGCCAAGATGTTCGCGGGGGGGACGGGGAGCTGTTTTTT. This encodes CASSQDVRGGDGELFF.

The chain recombines TRBV18 with TRBJ1-1, with D tentatively TRBD1 (6 bases). This CDR3 is 15 amino acids long. Deletions cut 3 bases from V and 3 bases from J, with 14 bases between. The V gene's germline CDR1 is KGHSH and CDR2 LQKENI. The DNA for the CDR3 is TGTGCCAGCTCACCCTCCACAGGGATGGACACTGAAGCTTTCTTT. Its translation: CASSPSTGMDTEAFF.

This clonotype appeared a few times. The V call is TRBV5-1, the J call TRBJ1-5, with TRBD1 matching 8 bases. The CDR3 has 14 amino acids. Germline CDR1 SGHRS, CDR2 YFSETQ. The V gene end was trimmed by 4 bases and the J gene end by 5 bases; junction bases not matched to a gene: 5. The CDR3 DNA sequence: TGCGCCAGCAGCACCGGACAGGGTGATCAGCCCCAGCATTTT. Translated: CASSTGQGDQPQHF.

For this clonotype: A read error may be the cause here, since a much bigger clone is one base away. This CDR3 is CASSGGGNSNQPQHF. As DNA, the CDR3 is TGTGCCAGCAGTGGAGGGGGGAATAGCAATCAGCCCCAGCATTTT. The chain carries TRBV12-3 or TRBV12-4 and TRBJ1-5; tentatively, D is TRBD1 (6 bases). Trimming took off 5 bases at V and 0 bases at J, with 11 bases between the two ends. The CDR3 has 15 amino acids.

The rearrangement links TRBV7-8 to TRBJ2-1; 11 bases are shared with TRBD1. Germline V lookup: CDR1 SGHVS, CDR2 FQNEAQ. The CDR3 sequence is 15 residues long. Trimming removed 5 bases from V and 9 bases from J; junction bases left unmatched: 9. The CDR3 reads CASSPTDRGRGEQFF. In nucleotides, the CDR3 is TGTGCCAGCAGCCCCACGGACAGGGGGCGAGGTGAGCAGTTCTTC. The full variable domain, rest sourced from reference TRBV7-8 and TRBJ2-1, is GAGVSQSPRYKVAKRGQDVALRCDPISGHVSLFWYQQALGQGPEFLTYFQNEAQLDKSGLPSDRFFAERPEGSVSTLKIQRTQQEDSAVYLCASSPTDRGRGEQFFGPGTRLTVL.

This clonotype was seen only a few times. The chain carries TRBV28 and TRBJ2-1; 11 nucleotides align to TRBD2. There are 15 residues in the CDR3. Per the germline V gene, CDR1 is MDHEN and CDR2 is SYDVKM. J lost 8 bases, V lost 1 base, and 4 bases had no gene match. The CDR3: CASSLLAGGPHEQFF. CDR3 in DNA: TGTGCCAGCAGTTTATTAGCGGGAGGGCCCCATGAGCAGTTCTTC.

This clonotype was seen only a few times. The chain uses TRBV7-9 and TRBJ1-2; no definite D call. V was trimmed by 5 bases and J by 2 bases, leaving 12 bases between them. This CDR3 has 14 residues. Germline V gene lookup returns CDR1 SEHNR and CDR2 FQNEAQ (reference sequence). This CDR3 is CASSVGRQNYGYTF. CDR3 DNA sequence: TGTGCCAGCAGCGTCGGACGGCAGAACTATGGCTACACCTTC.

This clonotype was seen ten or more times. This rearrangement joins TRBV4-1 to TRBJ1-1; possible D gene TRBD1, 6 bases. Between the trimmed V and J ends, which lost 3 bases and 7 bases, there was a span of 21 bases. The CDR3 runs to 16 residues. CDR1 is MGHRA and CDR2 is YSYEKL in the germline V gene. The CDR3 loop is CASSQINRDNHVEAFF. As DNA, the CDR3 is TGCGCCAGCAGCCAGATTAACCGGGACAACCATGTTGAAGCTTTCTTT.

V and J are TRBV10-3 and TRBJ2-2; TRBD1 matches at 7 bases. From germline, CDR1 is ENHRY and CDR2 SYGVKD. V shed 8 bases, J shed 0 bases, and the junction held 3 bases outside the gene matches. The CDR3 covers 14 residues. This chain's CDR3 is CAIGTGANTGELFF. CDR3 nucleotides: TGTGCCATCGGAACAGGGGCGAACACCGGGGAGCTGTTTTTT.

This rearrangement joins TRBV29-1 to TRBJ2-1; 8 bases align to TRBD2. V lost 6 bases, J lost 0 bases, and 7 bases stayed unmatched. CDR1 is SQVTM and CDR2 is ANQGSEA in the germline V gene. The CDR3 sequence is 15 residues long. The CDR3 DNA is TGCAGCGTCCGGATAGCGGGGAGCTCCTACAATGAGCAGTTCTTC. Translated, it gives CSVRIAGSSYNEQFF.

This clonotype came up many times. The gene calls are TRBV7-8 and TRBJ2-7; D might be TRBD2 (5 bases). Germline-derived CDR1 and CDR2 are SGHVS and FQNEAQ. The CDR3 has 13 amino acids. V lost 6 bases and J lost 3, with 12 bases in between. The CDR3 DNA follows: TGTGCCAGCAGTCCGGGGATCTTCTACGAGCAGTACTTC. This gives the protein CASSPGIFYEQYF.